This T cell receptor (beta chain) emerged from a study of blood T cells in healthy people across ages. Using a J-beta primer mix together with a sample-barcoded 5' primer, a second PCR was run for roughly 6 to 11 cycles. TCRdb re-called the 5' RACE reads with MiXCR, one entry per CDR3 protein. Of hundreds of thousands of distinct CDR3 sequences listed, roughly 25% are singletons. The germline V gene has CDR1 LGHDT and CDR2 YNNKEL (reference sequence). The V gene lost 8 bases and the J gene lost 2 bases, with 9 bases spanning the gap. This CDR3 contains 12 residues. The data also belong to a second study, concerning T cells of mothers and their children.

This receptor was taken from a boy younger than 18 in good health. The rearrangement joins TRBV3-1 to TRBJ1-2; D is possibly TRBD1 (5 bases). Sample: blood. CDR3 in DNA: TGTGCCAGCCGGGGACTGAACTATGGCTACACCTTC. Its protein product is CASRGLNYGYTF.